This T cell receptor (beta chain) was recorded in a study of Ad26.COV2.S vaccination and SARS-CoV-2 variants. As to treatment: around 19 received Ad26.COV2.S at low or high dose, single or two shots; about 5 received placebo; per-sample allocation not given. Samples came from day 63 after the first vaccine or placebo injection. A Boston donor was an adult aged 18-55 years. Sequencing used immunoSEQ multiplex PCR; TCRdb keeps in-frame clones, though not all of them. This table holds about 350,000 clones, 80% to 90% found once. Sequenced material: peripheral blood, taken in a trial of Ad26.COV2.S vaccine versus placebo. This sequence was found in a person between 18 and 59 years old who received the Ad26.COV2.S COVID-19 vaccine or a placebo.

CDR3 sequence: CASSEVGMQTQYF. For the CDR3, the DNA is TGTGCCAGCAGTGAGGTCGGCATGCAGACCCAGTACTTC. The genes are TRBV6-1 and TRBJ2-5; D is undetermined. CDR1 is MNHNS and CDR2 is SASEGT in the germline V gene. The CDR3 totals 13 residues. Trimming shortened V by 3 bases and J by 6 bases, and 11 bases separated the two germline ends.